The entry that follows covers one T cell receptor beta chain sequence. Antigen: not known. This sample was taken from a study of cytomegalovirus exposure and HLA in healthy donors. In the study overall: Early released data had about 85 million unique TCRs, all coming from HLA-typed donors.

Donors counted as nominally healthy when sampled, yet unrecorded immune exposures were likely. V dropped 9 bases and J dropped 0 bases, with 11 bases sitting between them. The CDR3 consists of 13 residues. Germline-derived CDR1 and CDR2 are MNHNS and SASEGT. The primer mix had 60 Vbeta and 13 Jbeta primers. Sequenced by immunoSEQ multiplex PCR; TCRdb stores in-frame clones only, minus some. The sample shows 90,000 to 150,000 clones, 74% of them seen only once. Findings and limits, study-wide: Later analysis identified over 15,000 TCR beta sequences associated with HLA alleles, using a false discovery rate threshold of 0.05. CMV serostatus stood as the only immune exposure information on hand.

The clonotype comes from a human donor in good health. Sequencing was done on a sample of PBMCs. This chain links TRBV6-1 with TRBJ1-1, with no clear D. The CDR3 here is CASTNTLNTEAFF. The CDR3 nucleotides are TGTGCCAGTACAAACACCCTGAACACTGAAGCTTTCTTT.